The rows below give T cell receptor beta chains drawn from one sample of a study of identical twins. A single record per CDR3 protein comes from TCRdb applying MiXCR to the 5' RACE reads. The sample gives 450,000 to 600,000 distinct CDR3 sequences, 20% to 25% of which show up once; around 0.5% is in the top ten. This same sample was also taken into another study, of yellow fever vaccine responses in identical twins.

The sample consisted of CD4+ T cells sorted from blood. Receptors were obtained from a woman aged 18-29 years in good health. The CDR3 runs from the conserved cysteine through the conserved F or W. Each record gives: clone size, CDR3 length, V gene, D gene, J gene, CDR3 protein, CDR3 DNA. The D gene is left open where the match is weak. For some rows the clone size is stated as once, few or many, or as a class when expanded; others skip it.

.	15	TRBV27	.	TRBJ1-4	CASSRTAGGVEKLFF	TGTGCCAGCAGTAGGACTGCGGGAGGTGTTGAAAAACTGTTTTTT
.	16	TRBV29-1	TRBD2	TRBJ2-7	CSVEERTSGRIYEQYF	TGCAGCGTTGAAGAGAGAACTAGCGGGAGGATCTACGAGCAGTACTTC
few	16	TRBV7-3	.	TRBJ2-7	CASSSPWGVNISEQYF	TGTGCCAGCAGCTCCCCCTGGGGCGTTAATATCTCCGAGCAGTACTTC
few	16	TRBV20-1	TRBD2	TRBJ2-1	CSASLQRGGLYNEQFF	TGCAGTGCTAGTCTGCAGCGGGGGGGCCTCTACAATGAGCAGTTCTTC
.	14	TRBV5-1	.	TRBJ2-3	CASSLAKAEDTQYF	TGCGCCAGCAGCTTGGCAAAAGCTGAGGATACGCAGTATTTT
.	14	TRBV12-3/TRBV12-4	.	TRBJ1-1	CASTSGRGGPEAFF	TGTGCCAGCACCTCCGGCCGGGGGGGTCCTGAAGCTTTCTTT
few	14	TRBV20-1	.	TRBJ1-6	CSARDRKGGSPLHF	TGCAGTGCTAGAGATCGGAAGGGTGGCTCACCCCTCCACTTT
.	15	TRBV12-3/TRBV12-4	TRBD1	TRBJ2-1	CASSFLGQGAGEQFF	TGTGCCAGCAGTTTCTTGGGACAGGGGGCAGGTGAGCAGTTCTTC
many	14	TRBV12-3/TRBV12-4	TRBD1	TRBJ1-1	CASSLFQGGTEAFF	TGTGCCAGCAGTTTATTTCAGGGGGGTACTGAAGCTTTCTTT
.	16	TRBV6-5	.	TRBJ2-7	CASSYSARSVSYEQYF	TGTGCCAGCAGTTACTCGGCCAGGAGCGTATCCTACGAGCAGTACTTC
.	16	TRBV6-1	TRBD1	TRBJ2-2	CASTRQGAAGTGELFF	TGTGCCAGCACCCGACAGGGGGCAGCGGGCACCGGGGAGCTGTTTTTT
few	15	TRBV12-3/TRBV12-4	TRBD2	TRBJ2-5	CASRGIAGGQETQYF	TGTGCCAGCAGGGGAATAGCGGGAGGCCAAGAGACCCAGTACTTC
.	15	TRBV3-1	.	TRBJ2-3	CASSQAQGKTDTQYF	TGTGCCAGCAGCCAAGCTCAGGGGAAGACAGATACGCAGTATTTT
few	15	TRBV19	TRBD1	TRBJ1-5	CASSPGTGVNQPQHF	TGTGCCAGTAGCCCCGGGACAGGGGTGAATCAGCCCCAGCATTTT
.	15	TRBV9	.	TRBJ2-1	CASSVGGVGSNEQFF	TGTGCCAGCAGCGTAGGAGGAGTAGGGAGCAATGAGCAGTTCTTC
few	17	TRBV19	TRBD1	TRBJ2-1	CASRSEYRGLSNNEQFF	TGTGCCAGTAGAAGTGAGTATAGGGGGCTTTCGAACAATGAGCAGTTCTTC